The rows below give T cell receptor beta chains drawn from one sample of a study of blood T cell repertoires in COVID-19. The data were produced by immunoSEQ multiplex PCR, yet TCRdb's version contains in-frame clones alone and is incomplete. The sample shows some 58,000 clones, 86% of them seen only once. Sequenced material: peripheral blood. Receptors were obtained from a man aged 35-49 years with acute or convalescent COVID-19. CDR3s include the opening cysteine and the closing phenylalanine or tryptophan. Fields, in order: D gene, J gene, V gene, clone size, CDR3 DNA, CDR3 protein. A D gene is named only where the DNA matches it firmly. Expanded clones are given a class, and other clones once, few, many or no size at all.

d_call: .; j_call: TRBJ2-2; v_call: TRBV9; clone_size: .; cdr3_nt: TGTGCCAGCAGCCCCCACTGGGGGGTAGAAGACACCGGGGAGCTGTTTTTT; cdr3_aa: CASSPHWGVEDTGELFF
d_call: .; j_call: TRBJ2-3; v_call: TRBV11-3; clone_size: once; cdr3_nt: TGTGCCAGCAGCAAACCGACTAGTACGAGCACAGATACGCAGTATTTT; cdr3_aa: CASSKPTSTSTDTQYF
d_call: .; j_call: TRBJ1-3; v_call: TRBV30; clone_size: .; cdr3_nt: TGTGCCTGGAGTGTCTCTTCGGGTCGTAGGAGCACCATATATTTT; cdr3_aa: CAWSVSSGRRSTIYF
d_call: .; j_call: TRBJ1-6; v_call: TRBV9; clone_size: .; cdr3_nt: TGTGCCAGCAGCGTAGGGGGGGGTAATAATTCACCCCTCCACTTT; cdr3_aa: CASSVGGGNNSPLHF
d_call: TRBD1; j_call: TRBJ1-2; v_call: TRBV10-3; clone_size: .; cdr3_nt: TGTGCCATCGGGGACAGTGATGGCTATGGCTACACCTTC; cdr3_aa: CAIGDSDGYGYTF
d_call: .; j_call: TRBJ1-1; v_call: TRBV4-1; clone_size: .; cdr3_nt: TGCGCCAGCAGCAGGGGGACAAATAGTAGAAAGACTGAAGCTTTCTTT; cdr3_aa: CASSRGTNSRKTEAFF
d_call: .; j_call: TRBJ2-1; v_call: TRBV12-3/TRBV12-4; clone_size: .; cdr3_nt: TGTGCCAGCACATATACGGGTGAGCAGTTCTTC; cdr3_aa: CASTYTGEQFF
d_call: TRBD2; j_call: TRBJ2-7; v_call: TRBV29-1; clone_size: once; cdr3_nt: TGCAGCGTTGAAGATGGACTAGCAACGGGCGAGCAGTACTTC; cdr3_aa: CSVEDGLATGEQYF
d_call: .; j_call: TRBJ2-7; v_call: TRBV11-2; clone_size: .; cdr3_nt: TGTGCCAGCAGCTCATACAGTGATCCCAGCTACGAGCAGTACTTC; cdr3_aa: CASSSYSDPSYEQYF
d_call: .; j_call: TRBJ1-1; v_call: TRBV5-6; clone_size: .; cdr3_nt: TGTGCCAGCAAAAAGTGGAGCAGTCTGTTGAACACTGAAGCTTTCTTT; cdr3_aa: CASKKWSSLLNTEAFF
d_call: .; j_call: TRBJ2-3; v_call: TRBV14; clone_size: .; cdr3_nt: TGTGCCAGCAGCCAAGGTAACAGGAAACCTGAGGATACGCAGTATTTT; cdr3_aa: CASSQGNRKPEDTQYF
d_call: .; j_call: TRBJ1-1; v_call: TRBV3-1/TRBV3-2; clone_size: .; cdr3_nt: TGTGCCAGCAGCCAAGGGCCGGGGACTGAAGCTTTCTTT; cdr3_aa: CASSQGPGTEAFF
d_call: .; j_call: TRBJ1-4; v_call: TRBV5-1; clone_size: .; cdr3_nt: TGCGCCAGCAGCTTGGATACGAGTACAGGTGAAAAACTGTTTTTT; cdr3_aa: CASSLDTSTGEKLFF
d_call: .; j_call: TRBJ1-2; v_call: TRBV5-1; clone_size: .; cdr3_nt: TGCGCCAGCAGCTTGGTGACAGGCGATGGCTACACCTTC; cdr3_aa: CASSLVTGDGYTF
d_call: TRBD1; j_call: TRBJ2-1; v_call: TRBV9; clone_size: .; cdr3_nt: TGTGCCAGCAGCGATACCGGGACAGGGTCCTACAATGAGCAGTTCTTC; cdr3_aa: CASSDTGTGSYNEQFF
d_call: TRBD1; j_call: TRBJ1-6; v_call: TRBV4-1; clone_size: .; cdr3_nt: TGCGCCAGCAGCCAGGGGGGGACAGGCAGCTCCTATAATTCACCCCTCCACTTT; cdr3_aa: CASSQGGTGSSYNSPLHF
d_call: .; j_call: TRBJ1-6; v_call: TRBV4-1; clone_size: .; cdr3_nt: TGCGCCAGCAGCCAAGCTAGGACAGAGATTTCACCCCTCCACTTT; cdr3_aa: CASSQARTEISPLHF
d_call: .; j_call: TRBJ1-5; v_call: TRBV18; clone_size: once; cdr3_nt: TGTGCCAGCTCACCACAGGGGTTCCTAAATCAGCCCCAGCATTTT; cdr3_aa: CASSPQGFLNQPQHF
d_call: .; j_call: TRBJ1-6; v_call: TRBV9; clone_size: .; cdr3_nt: TGTGCCAGCAGCGTAGGGAACAGTTTCAATTCACCCCTCCACTTT; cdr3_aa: CASSVGNSFNSPLHF
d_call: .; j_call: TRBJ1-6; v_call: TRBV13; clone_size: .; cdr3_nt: TGTGCCAGCGGGCCGGGACAAGTAAATTCACCCCTCCACTTT; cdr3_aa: CASGPGQVNSPLHF
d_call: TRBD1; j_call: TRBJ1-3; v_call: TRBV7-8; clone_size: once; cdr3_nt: TGTGCCAGCAGCTTAAAGGGGGCAAAAAACACCATATATTTT; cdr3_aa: CASSLKGAKNTIYF
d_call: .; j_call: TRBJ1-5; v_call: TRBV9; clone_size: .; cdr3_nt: TGTGCCAGCAGCGTAGCGGGAGATAGCAATCAGCCCCAGCATTTT; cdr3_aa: CASSVAGDSNQPQHF
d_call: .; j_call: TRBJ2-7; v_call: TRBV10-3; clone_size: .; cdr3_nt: TGTGCCATCAGTGACCCCCCGGGGTCAAACGAGCAGTACTTC; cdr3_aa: CAISDPPGSNEQYF
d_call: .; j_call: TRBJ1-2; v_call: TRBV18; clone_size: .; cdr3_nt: TGTGCCAGCTCACCTATAGACAGAATTCCAAATGGCTACACCTTC; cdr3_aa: CASSPIDRIPNGYTF
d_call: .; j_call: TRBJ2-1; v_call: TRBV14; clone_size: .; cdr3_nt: TGTGCCAGCAGCTTTTCCGCTAGCCTCAATGAGCAGTTCTTC; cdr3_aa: CASSFSASLNEQFF
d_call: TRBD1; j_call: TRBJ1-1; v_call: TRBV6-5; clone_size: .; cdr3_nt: TGTGCCAGTGGACAGGGAAGGGGGAACACTGAAGCTTTCTTT; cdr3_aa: CASGQGRGNTEAFF
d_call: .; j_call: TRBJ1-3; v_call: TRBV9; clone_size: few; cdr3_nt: TGTGCCAGCAGCCTGGACAGCCTTGGAAACACCATATATTTT; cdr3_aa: CASSLDSLGNTIYF
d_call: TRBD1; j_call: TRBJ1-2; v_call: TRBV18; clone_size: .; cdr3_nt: TGTGCCAGCTCACCCGGACAGGGGCCCTATGGCTACACCTTC; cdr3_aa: CASSPGQGPYGYTF
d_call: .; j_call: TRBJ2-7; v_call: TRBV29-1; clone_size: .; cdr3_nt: TGCAGCGTTGGTGGCAGGGTGAATGGCGAGCAGTACTTC; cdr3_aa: CSVGGRVNGEQYF
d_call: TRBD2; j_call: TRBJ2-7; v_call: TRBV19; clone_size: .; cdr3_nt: TGTGCCAGTAGTGGGAATAGCGGGCCCTACGAGCAGTACTTC; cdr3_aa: CASSGNSGPYEQYF
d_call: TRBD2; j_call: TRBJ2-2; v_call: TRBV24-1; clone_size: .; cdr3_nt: TGTGCCACGGGGAGGGCAGAATACACCGGGGAGCTGTTTTTT; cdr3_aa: CATGRAEYTGELFF
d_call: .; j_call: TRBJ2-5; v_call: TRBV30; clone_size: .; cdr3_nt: TGTGCCTGGAGGGGGCGGGGACGAGTCGAAGAGACCCAGTACTTC; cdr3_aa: CAWRGRGRVEETQYF
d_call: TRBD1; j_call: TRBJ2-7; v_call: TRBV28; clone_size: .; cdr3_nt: TGTGCCAGCAGGGACAGGGATTACTACGAGCAGTACTTC; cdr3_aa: CASRDRDYYEQYF
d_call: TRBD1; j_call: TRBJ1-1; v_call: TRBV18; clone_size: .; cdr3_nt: TGTGCCAGCTCACTTGACAGGGGAGCGGGGGCTTTCTTT; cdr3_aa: CASSLDRGAGAFF
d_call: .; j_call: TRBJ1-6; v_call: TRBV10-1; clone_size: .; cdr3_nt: TGCGCCAGCAGTGAGTCGATCGGGACACCCCTCCACTTT; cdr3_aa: CASSESIGTPLHF
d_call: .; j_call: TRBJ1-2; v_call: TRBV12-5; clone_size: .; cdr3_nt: TGTGCTAGTAGCCCTAGGAACTATGGCTACACCTTC; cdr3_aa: CASSPRNYGYTF
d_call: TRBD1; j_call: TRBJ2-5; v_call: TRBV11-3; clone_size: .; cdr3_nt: TGTGCCAGCAGCTTAGCCGTGACAGGGAAAGAGACCCAGTACTTC; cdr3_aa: CASSLAVTGKETQYF
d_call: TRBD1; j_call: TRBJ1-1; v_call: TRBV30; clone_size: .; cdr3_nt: TGTGCCCAATCGGGACAGGGGGGTGAAGCTTTCTTT; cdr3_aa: CAQSGQGGEAFF
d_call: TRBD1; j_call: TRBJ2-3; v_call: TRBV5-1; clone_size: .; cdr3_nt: TGCGCCAGCAGCTTCGATGGGGACAGACGCACAGATACGCAGTATTTT; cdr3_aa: CASSFDGDRRTDTQYF
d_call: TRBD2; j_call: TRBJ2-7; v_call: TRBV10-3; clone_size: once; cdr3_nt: TGTGCCTCGACAAGGGACTACTCCTACGAGCAGTACTTC; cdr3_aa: CASTRDYSYEQYF
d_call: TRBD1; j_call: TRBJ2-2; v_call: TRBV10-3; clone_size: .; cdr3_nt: TGTGCCATAGGGACAGGGGTCACCGGGGAGCTGTTTTTT; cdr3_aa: CAIGTGVTGELFF
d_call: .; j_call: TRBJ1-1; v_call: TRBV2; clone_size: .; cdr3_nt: TGTGCCAGCACACGCGAGCGGGAGGGCACTGAAGCTTTCTTT; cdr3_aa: CASTREREGTEAFF
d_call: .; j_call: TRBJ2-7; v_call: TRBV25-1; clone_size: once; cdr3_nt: TGTGCCAGCAGTGACTGGGCCGAGCAGTACTTC; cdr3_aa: CASSDWAEQYF
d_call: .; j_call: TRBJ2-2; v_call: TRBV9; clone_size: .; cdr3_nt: TGTGCCAGCAGCGTAGGAGCAGGGTTTACCGGGGAGCTGTTTTTT; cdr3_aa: CASSVGAGFTGELFF
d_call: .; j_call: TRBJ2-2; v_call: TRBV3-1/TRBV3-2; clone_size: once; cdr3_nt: TGTGCCAGCAGCTCATACACGTCCACCGGGGAGCTGTTTTTT; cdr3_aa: CASSSYTSTGELFF
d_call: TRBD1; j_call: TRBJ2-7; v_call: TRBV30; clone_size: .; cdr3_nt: TGTGCCTGGGGGGGACAGGACTCCTACGAGCAGTACTTC; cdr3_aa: CAWGGQDSYEQYF
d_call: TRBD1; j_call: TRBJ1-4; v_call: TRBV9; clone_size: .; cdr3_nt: TGTGCCAGCAGCGTAGGCTTGCCGGGACAGGGGGCTCGCGGGGAAAAACTGTTTTTT; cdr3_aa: CASSVGLPGQGARGEKLFF
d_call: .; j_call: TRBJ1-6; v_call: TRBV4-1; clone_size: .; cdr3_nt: TGCGCCAGCAGCCAAGAGTACGCCAGGGATAATTCACCCCTCCACTTT; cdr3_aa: CASSQEYARDNSPLHF
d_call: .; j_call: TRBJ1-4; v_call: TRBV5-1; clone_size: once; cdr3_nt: TGCGCCAGCAGCTTCGGGAAGAAGGGAGAAAAACTGTTTTTT; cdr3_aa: CASSFGKKGEKLFF
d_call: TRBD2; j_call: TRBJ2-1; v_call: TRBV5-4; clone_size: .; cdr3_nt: TGTGCCAGCAGCTTGGTACTAGCGGACAATGAGCAGTTCTTC; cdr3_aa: CASSLVLADNEQFF
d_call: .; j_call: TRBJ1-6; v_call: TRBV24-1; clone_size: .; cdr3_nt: TGTGCCACCCTGGGAAAGGGGTCCTATAATTCACCCCTCCACTTT; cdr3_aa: CATLGKGSYNSPLHF
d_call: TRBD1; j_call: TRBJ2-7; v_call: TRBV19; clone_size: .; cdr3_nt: TGTGCCAGTAGTATATATGACAGGGATACATATCCGATCTACGAGCAGTACTTC; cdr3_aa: CASSIYDRDTYPIYEQYF
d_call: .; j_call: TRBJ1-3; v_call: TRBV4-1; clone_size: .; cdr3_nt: TGCGCCAGCAGCCAAGATGTAGTCCCAGGCGGAAACACCATATATTTT; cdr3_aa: CASSQDVVPGGNTIYF
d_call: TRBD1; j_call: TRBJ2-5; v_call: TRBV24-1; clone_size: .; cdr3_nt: TGTGCCACCAGTGATCCAGGACAGGGGGGTCGAGAGACCCAGTACTTC; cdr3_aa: CATSDPGQGGRETQYF
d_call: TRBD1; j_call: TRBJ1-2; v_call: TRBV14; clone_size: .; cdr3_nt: TGTGCCAGCAGCCAAGCGACAGGGGTGATCGGCTACACCTTC; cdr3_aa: CASSQATGVIGYTF
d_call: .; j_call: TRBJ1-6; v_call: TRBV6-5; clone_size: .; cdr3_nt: TGTGCCAGCAGTACGACAGCTCAACATAATTCACCCCTCCACTTT; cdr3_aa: CASSTTAQHNSPLHF